Listed below are T cell receptor beta chains from one sample, sequenced in a study of blood T cell repertoires in COVID-19. TCRdb's copy holds only in-frame clones and misses some; the assay was immunoSEQ multiplex PCR. The repertoire has 300,000 to 350,000 clones, approximately 91% of them found once; the top ten carry about 4%. Material for sequencing was PBMCs or T cells enriched from blood (not recorded which). The source is a woman in her 30s who had been exposed to COVID-19. Each CDR3 is given with its conserved first and last residue. D genes are given only for firm matches. Only some rows state a clone size, as once, few, many or a class for expanded clones.

J: TRBJ2-3
D: TRBD1
V: TRBV28
size: .
DNA: TGTGCCAGCAGTCAGACAGGGGACCCCACAGATACGCAGTATTTT
CDR3: CASSQTGDPTDTQYF

J: TRBJ2-2
D: .
V: TRBV19
size: once
DNA: TGTGCCAGTAGTCGTCCCCCCTGGGGCGCTACCTACACCGGGGAGCTGTTTTTT
CDR3: CASSRPPWGATYTGELFF

J: TRBJ1-1
D: TRBD1
V: TRBV29-1
size: .
DNA: TGCAGCGCCACGACAGGGGGTCTTGAAGCTTTCTTT
CDR3: CSATTGGLEAFF

J: TRBJ1-2
D: .
V: TRBV5-5
size: .
DNA: TGTGCCAGCAGCCCGGTGCGAGACGGGGGCTACACCTTC
CDR3: CASSPVRDGGYTF

J: TRBJ1-4
D: TRBD1
V: TRBV7-8
size: .
DNA: TGTGCCAGCAGCCAGGGACAGGGTAATGAAAAACTGTTTTTT
CDR3: CASSQGQGNEKLFF

J: TRBJ2-6
D: .
V: TRBV5-5
size: .
DNA: TGTGCCAGCAGCTTGTGGAGGGCCCTTAGCTCTGGGGCCAACGTCCTGACTTTC
CDR3: CASSLWRALSSGANVLTF

J: TRBJ2-3
D: TRBD1
V: TRBV2
size: .
DNA: TGTGCCAGCAATTTGGGACAGAGGTTCACAGATACGCAGTATTTT
CDR3: CASNLGQRFTDTQYF

J: TRBJ1-2
D: .
V: TRBV5-4
size: .
DNA: TGTGCCAGCAGCTTGTCACGGGGGGGAGGCTACACCTTC
CDR3: CASSLSRGGGYTF

J: TRBJ1-1
D: .
V: TRBV19
size: .
DNA: TGTGCCAGTAGTGGTGGGGCAGGGTGGACTGAAGCTTTCTTT
CDR3: CASSGGAGWTEAFF

J: TRBJ1-4
D: .
V: TRBV5-1
size: once
DNA: TGCGCCAGCAGCTTGGGGCGGGAAGGAGAAAAACTGTTTTTT
CDR3: CASSLGREGEKLFF

J: TRBJ2-6
D: TRBD2
V: TRBV19
size: .
DNA: TGTGCCAGTAGTATGTGGGAGGGTTACGGGGCCAACGTCCTGACTTTC
CDR3: CASSMWEGYGANVLTF